This is a list of T cell receptor beta chains from one sample in a study of T cells in Graves' hyperthyroidism and ophthalmopathy. TCRdb re-analysed the multiplex PCR reads in MiXCR, keeping a single row per CDR3 protein. The sample has 550,000 to 700,000 distinct CDR3 sequences, approximately 44% seen once. Sequencing was carried out using peripheral blood or thyroid tissue (not recorded which). The receptors stem from an adult woman with Graves' disease, either hyperthyroidism or ophthalmopathy (not recorded which). Each CDR3 is given with its conserved first and last residue.

>TRBV7-9
CASSFVDDEQYF
>TRBV6-5
CASSEALAGADTQYF
>TRBV3-1
CASSPGGRLNSPLHF
>TRBV25-1
CASSDTGRGLWDGYTF
>TRBV6-2/TRBV6-3
CASSPQASGNTIYF
>TRBV5-1
CASSFLQGARETQYF
>TRBV7-9
CASSSSGYRAYEQYF
>TRBV2
CASSLGQGYVNTIYF
>TRBV18
CASSPLDRDAGELFF
>TRBV21-1
CASSNRQGTYGYTF
>TRBV6-4
CASSDSYNSPLHF
>TRBV29-1
CSVGQGINYGYTF
>TRBV12-3/TRBV12-4
CASKRGWAGELFF
>TRBV29-1
CSVEQSSGANVLTF
>TRBV12-3/TRBV12-4
CASSLRGINTGELFF
>TRBV6-6
CASTPQGNYGYTF
>TRBV5-1
CASSLERPYEQYF
>TRBV15
CATSRVQGASYEQYF
>TRBV5-1
CASSSGDGGYTF
>TRBV2
CASSERTLGHGYTF
>TRBV7-9
CASSSPGDAGELFF
>TRBV10-3
CAISDVGQPQHF
>TRBV20-1
CSAGVSANTEAFF
>TRBV7-6
CASSPRGRWETQYF
>TRBV7-9
CASSLASGFHEQFF
>TRBV6-2/TRBV6-3
CASNQGGLQETQYF
>TRBV28
CASSLLTGNNEKLFF
>TRBV2
CASNGDRGYGYTF
>TRBV10-3
CAISPGGPVHDTQYF
>TRBV7-1
CASSSLTQNSNYGYTF
>TRBV5-1
CASSLAWGQTYGYTF
>TRBV2
CASSETPQGPDATNEKLFF
>TRBV7-2
CASSLWGTEHQPQHF
>TRBV7-9
CASSIRHAGDGYGYTF
>TRBV5-8
CASSSQGADSPLHF
>TRBV7-9
CASSRGQNPYEQYF
>TRBV10-3
CAISEWAATEKLFF
>TRBV4-2
CASSQERSSYNSPLHF
>TRBV29-1
CSVAHAVGRETQYF
>TRBV7-9
CASSRTGEYTEAFF
>TRBV27
CASSKTRLAGVSPYEQYF
>TRBV10-1
CASSTRQGAREQYF
>TRBV29-1
CSLDPGQDYGYTF
>TRBV7-2
CASNLGTANEKLFF
>TRBV20-1
CSALSLTGNGQPQHF
>TRBV19
CASTSGDGAFF
>TRBV15
CATSSGIAGARETQYF
>TRBV6-6
CASSMLHGNEQFF
>TRBV7-2
CASSLGLAGLNTGELFF
>TRBV12-3/TRBV12-4
CASSFVEEAFF
>TRBV29-1
CSVGGRTEAFF
>TRBV20-1
CSATWGIAGVGAGELFF